What follows is one T cell receptor beta chain and its context. This sample is part of a study of blood T cell repertoires in COVID-19. Across the study: COVID-19 samples collected from the United States, Italy and Spain covered acute and convalescent phases. The cDNA or gDNA used as material had been derived from T cells, B-cell-depleted T cells, or PBMCs.

The germline V gene encodes CDR1 LNHDA and CDR2 SQIVND (reference sequence). V lost 1 base to trimming and J lost 1 base, with 6 bases between them. This CDR3 has 14 amino acids. Under the authors' procedure: It was from reference gene primer amplification that nucleated cell counts were estimated. Here immunoSEQ multiplex PCR was the method, and the copy in TCRdb shows in-frame clones only, minus some. The DNA was the basis for D and trimming; V, J and clone size are from that table. Of 70,000 to 85,000 clones in the sample, more than 70% are singletons; the top ten hold roughly two fifths. The chain recombines TRBV19 with TRBJ2-3; D possibly corresponds to TRBD2 (6 bases). Sequenced input: peripheral blood. This clonotype originated in a man older than 75 with active or convalescent COVID-19. CDR3 sequence: CASSIASGTDTQYF. The CDR3 coding sequence is TGTGCCAGTAGTATAGCTAGCGGCACAGATACGCAGTATTTT.